This TCR beta chain was profiled in a study of T-cell memory formation after mild COVID-19. Points from the study as a whole: Mainly CM and EM harbored the contracting CD4+ clones; mainly EMRA harbored the CD8+ ones.

Trimming took off 6 bases at V and 2 bases at J, with 26 bases between the two ends. The CDR3 runs to 18 residues. There are many counts of this clonotype. As yet, its antigen is unknown. TCRdb re-called the 5' RACE reads with MiXCR, one entry per CDR3 protein. Altogether 120,000 to 150,000 distinct CDR3 sequences are present, 6% to 7% being singletons, with the ten largest covering about 2.1%. This clonotype was obtained from an adult woman who had mild COVID-19 (a few samples of this study predate the infection). Cell type and time point are not known. The chain combines TRBV12-3 or TRBV12-4 with TRBJ2-7; perhaps D is TRBD1 or TRBD2 (5 bases each). What was sequenced was PBMCs or a T cell subset sorted from them (not recorded which). This chain's CDR3 is CASSRDRIGTADTYEQYF. CDR3 DNA sequence: TGTGCCAGCAGCCGAGATCGAATCGGGACGGCGGATACCTACGAGCAGTACTTC.